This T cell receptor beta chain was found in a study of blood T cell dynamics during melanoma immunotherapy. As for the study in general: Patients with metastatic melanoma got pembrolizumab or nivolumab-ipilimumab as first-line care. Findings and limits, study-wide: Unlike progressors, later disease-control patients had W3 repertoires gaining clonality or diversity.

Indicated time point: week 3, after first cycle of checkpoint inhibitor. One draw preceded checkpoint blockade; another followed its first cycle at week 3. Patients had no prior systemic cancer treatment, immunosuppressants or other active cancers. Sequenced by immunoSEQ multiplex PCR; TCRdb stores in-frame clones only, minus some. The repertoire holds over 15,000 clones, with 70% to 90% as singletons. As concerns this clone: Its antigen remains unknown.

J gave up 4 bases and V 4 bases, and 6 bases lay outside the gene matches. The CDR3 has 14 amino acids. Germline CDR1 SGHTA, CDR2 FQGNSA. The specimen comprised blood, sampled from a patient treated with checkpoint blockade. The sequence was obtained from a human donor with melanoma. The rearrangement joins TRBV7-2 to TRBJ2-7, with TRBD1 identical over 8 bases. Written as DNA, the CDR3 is TGTGCCAGCAGCTGGGGACAGGTTGAATACGAGCAGTACTTC. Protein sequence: CASSWGQVEYEQYF.